One sample yielded the 16 T cell receptor beta chains listed below, sequenced in a study of blood T cell repertoires in COVID-19. Data came from immunoSEQ multiplex PCR; TCRdb stores just in-frame clones and leaves some out. This sample has about 70,000 clones, with 80% found just once. Sequences were obtained from peripheral blood. All receptors come from a man between 70 and 80 years old who had recovered from COVID-19.

The rearrangement links TRBV29-1 to TRBJ2-2; 12 bases are shared with TRBD2. The V gene's germline CDR1 is SQVTM and CDR2 ANQGSEA. The CDR3 is 16 amino acids. The J segment lost 2 bases and the V segment lost 6 bases, leaving 7 bases of the junction unmatched. The CDR3 nucleotides are TGCAGCGTGTTACTAGCGGGAGGCCTAAACACCGGGGAGCTGTTTTTT. It specifies CSVLLAGGLNTGELFF.

The chain couples TRBV7-6 to TRBJ2-7, with 7 bases fitting TRBD1. From germline, CDR1 is SGHVS and CDR2 FNYEAQ. This CDR3 is 14 amino acids long. Trimming took 5 bases from V and 5 from J; bases not matched to a gene: 9. The CDR3 sequence: CASSGRDRADEQYF. The CDR3 DNA sequence: TGTGCCAGCAGCGGCCGGGACAGAGCCGACGAGCAGTACTTC. Filled out from reference TRBV7-6 and TRBJ2-7, the complete variable domain reads GAGVSQSPRYKVTKRGQDVALRCDPISGHVSLYWYRQALGQGPEFLTYFNYEAQQDKSGLPNDRFSAERPEGSISTLTIQRTEQRDSAMYRCASSGRDRADEQYFGPGTRLTVT.

The chain links TRBV5-4 to TRBJ1-1, with TRBD1 matching over 9 bases. Trimming cost V 0 bases and J 3 bases; bases outside gene matches: 6. The germline CDR1 and CDR2 sequences are SGHNT and YYREEE (reference sequence). The CDR3 runs to 16 residues. The CDR3 DNA is TGTGCCAGCAGCTTGGAACAGGGGGCATGGGACACTGAAGCTTTCTTT. This translates into CASSLEQGAWDTEAFF.

V gene TRBV3-1 (or the pseudogene TRBV3-2) combines with J gene TRBJ1-1, with D possibly TRBD1 on 6 matching bases. V gave up 7 bases and J gave up 6 bases, with 15 bases separating them. From germline, CDR1 is LGHDT and CDR2 YNNKEL (reference sequence). CDR3 length equals 13 residues. CDR3 sequence: CASNRAGVPEAFF. DNA for the CDR3: TGTGCCAGCAACCGGGCAGGGGTCCCTGAAGCTTTCTTT.

This clone was found once. The V gene is TRBV24-1, the J gene TRBJ2-2, with D perhaps matching TRBD2 (6 bases). The CDR3 consists of 17 residues. V lost 3 bases, J lost 2 bases, and 15 bases lay in between. CDR1 and CDR2 from the germline V gene are KGHDR and SFDVKD. CDR3 coding DNA: TGTGCCACCAGTGATCCAACCACCGGGACTAACACCGGGGAGCTGTTTTTT. It is translated as CATSDPTTGTNTGELFF.

V gene TRBV27 combines with J gene TRBJ2-1, with TRBD2 identical over 9 bases. The CDR3 sequence is 14 residues long. The V segment lost 7 bases and the J segment 8 bases; nucleotides outside the gene matches: 9. Germline V gives CDR1 MNHEY, CDR2 SMNVEV (reference sequence). CDR3 amino acids: CASNAGGPRYEQFF. CDR3 DNA sequence: TGTGCCAGCAATGCGGGAGGGCCGAGGTATGAGCAGTTCTTC.

The rearrangement links TRBV28 to TRBJ2-7, with TRBD2 matching 8 bases. The V and J ends lost 6 bases and 1 base, in that order; junction bases with no gene match: 17. Germline V gene lookup returns CDR1 MDHEN and CDR2 SYDVKM. The CDR3 has 18 amino acids. The DNA for the CDR3 is TGTGCCAGCAGCCTTATCAAGGGACTAGGATCCCCTTCCTACGAGCAGTACTTC. Its protein is CASSLIKGLGSPSYEQYF.

V and J are TRBV3-1 (or the pseudogene TRBV3-2) and TRBJ1-2; 11 bases fit TRBD1. Germline-derived CDR1 and CDR2 are LGHDT and YNNKEL (reference sequence). V shed 3 bases and J 10 bases; nucleotides not matched to a gene: 7. The CDR3 contains 14 residues. CDR3: CASSQRDRGGNYTF. In DNA form, the CDR3 reads TGTGCCAGCAGCCAGAGGGACAGGGGGGGAAACTACACCTTC.

The CDR3 loop is CASSKDAGGTGLLATNEKLFF. CDR3 DNA: TGTGCCAGCAGCAAAGATGCTGGGGGGACAGGGCTTTTGGCAACTAATGAAAAACTGTTTTTT. V and J are TRBV21-1 and TRBJ1-4; the table's D call, TRBD1, was not checked against the DNA. TRBV21-1 represents a pseudogene. This CDR3 region has 21 residues.

The V gene is TRBV19, the J gene TRBJ1-4; tentatively, D is TRBD1 (6 bases). CDR3 length: 14 amino acids. With 5 bases removed from V and 8 bases from J, the gap between germline ends came to 15 bases. CDR1 is LNHDA, CDR2 SQIVND, per germline (reference sequence). The DNA for the CDR3 is TGTGCCAGTAGTGAACAGGGAGCAGACGAAAAACTGTTTTTT. Translating gives CASSEQGADEKLFF.

The rearrangement links TRBV19 to TRBJ1-1; 7 bases are shared with TRBD1. CDR3 length: 13 residues. With 5 bases clipped from V and 3 bases from J, the junction kept 3 bases outside the gene matches. Germline V gene sequence: CDR1 LNHDA, CDR2 SQIVND (reference sequence). Here the CDR3 reads CASSDTGDTEAFF. The CDR3 region has the DNA TGTGCCAGTAGTGATACAGGGGACACTGAAGCTTTCTTT.

CDR3: CASSPTDLNTEAFF. In nucleotides, the CDR3 is TGTGCCAGCAGCCCGACAGACTTAAACACTGAAGCTTTCTTT. The chain links TRBV5-4 to TRBJ1-1, with D perhaps TRBD1 (5 bases). The CDR3 is made up of 14 amino acids. V was pared by 4 bases and J by 2 bases, with 12 bases between. Looked up from germline, CDR1 is SGHNT and CDR2 is YYREEE (reference sequence).

The chain carries TRBV6-2 or TRBV6-3 and TRBJ2-7; D perhaps matches TRBD2 (6 bases). The V end was cut by 2 bases, the J end by 5 bases, with 13 bases between. CDR1 and CDR2 (germline): MNHEY, SVGEGT. CDR3 size: 14 residues. CDR3 region: CASSYGGTLHEQYF. CDR3 bases: TGTGCCAGCAGTTACGGAGGGACTCTCCACGAGCAGTACTTC.

This chain links TRBV30 with TRBJ2-2; 9 nucleotides align to TRBD2. Looked up from germline, CDR1 is GTSNPN and CDR2 is SVGIG (reference sequence). The CDR3 has 15 amino acids. V lost 1 base to trimming and J lost 2 bases; unmatched junction nucleotides: 2. The CDR3 region is CAWSGTSDNTGELFF. CDR3 coding DNA: TGTGCCTGGAGTGGGACTAGCGACAACACCGGGGAGCTGTTTTTT.

The chain joins TRBV7-2 to TRBJ1-1; D is unresolved. Germline CDR1 SGHTA, CDR2 FQGNSA. V gave up 1 base and J gave up 4 bases, with 16 bases separating them. This CDR3 comprises 16 residues. Here the CDR3 reads CASSLVAGSRGTEAFF. CDR3 sequence (DNA): TGTGCCAGCAGCTTAGTCGCGGGTTCCCGAGGCACTGAAGCTTTCTTT. Combining the CDR3 with reference TRBV7-2 and TRBJ1-1 gives the whole variable domain GAGVSQSPSNKVTEKGKDVELRCDPISGHTALYWYRQSLGQGLEFLIYFQGNSAPDKSGLPSDRFSAERTGGSVSTLTIQRTQQEDSAVYLCASSLVAGSRGTEAFFGQGTRLTVV.

This chain links TRBV28 with TRBJ2-1, with a weak D call TRBD2 (6 bases). Trimming pared 1 base from V and 9 bases from J, leaving 10 bases between. CDR1 and CDR2 (germline): MDHEN, SYDVKM. The CDR3 has 13 residues. The CDR3 DNA reads TGTGCCAGCAGTTTATATCGGGGAGGTGAGCAGTTCTTC. As protein: CASSLYRGGEQFF.